A single sample is the source of the 15 T cell receptor beta chains below, sequenced in a study of blood T cell repertoires in COVID-19. Some clones are missing from TCRdb's copy, which holds only in-frame ones; the method was immunoSEQ multiplex PCR. This sample yields nearly 100,000 clones, of which 70% to 90% are seen a single time; roughly 1.7% belongs to the top ten. Material: peripheral blood. Every receptor here comes from an elderly man with acute or convalescent COVID-19.

V is TRBV27 and J is TRBJ2-7, with TRBD2 identical over 11 bases. V gave up 3 bases and J gave up 3 bases; unmatched junction bases: 13. CDR1 is MNHEY and CDR2 is SMNVEV in the germline V gene (reference sequence). This CDR3 region has 18 residues. CDR3 bases: TGTGCCAGCAGTTTTACCGGGCTAGCGGGAGGTCAAGTCTACGAGCAGTACTTC. Translation: CASSFTGLAGGQVYEQYF.

This clone was observed a single time. This chain connects TRBV9 to TRBJ2-3; 7 nucleotides line up with TRBD2. Losses at the gene ends were 0 bases for V and 5 bases for J; bases not matched to a gene: 27. CDR1 and CDR2 from the germline V gene are SGDLS and YYNGEE. This CDR3 contains 22 residues. The CDR3 sequence: CASSVGTGVLTASGPRGDTQYF. CDR3 DNA: TGTGCCAGCAGCGTAGGAACGGGGGTGTTAACGGCTAGCGGACCGAGAGGAGATACGCAGTATTTT.

V usage is TRBV7-8 and J usage is TRBJ1-3; 8 nucleotides line up with TRBD1. After removal of 3 bases from V and 4 bases from J, the junction contained 8 bases not matched to a gene. CDR1 is SGHVS, CDR2 FQNEAQ, per germline. The CDR3 is 16 amino acids. The CDR3 spells CASSFTQGASGNTIYF. The CDR3 nucleotides read TGTGCCAGCAGCTTCACCCAGGGGGCTTCCGGAAACACCATATATTTT.

The CDR3: CASSMGERLRSGYTF. For the CDR3, the DNA is TGTGCCAGTAGTATGGGAGAGCGGCTCCGGAGTGGCTACACCTTC. The chain carries TRBV19 and TRBJ1-2; D gene uncertain. CDR3 size: 15 residues. Germline CDR1 is LNHDA and CDR2 is SQIVND (reference sequence). The V end was cut by 3 bases, the J end by 7 bases, with 18 bases between.

The J gene is TRBJ2-2, the V gene TRBV9; 8 positions agree with TRBD2. V was clipped by 0 bases and J by 7 bases; unmatched bases: 5. CDR1 SGDLS and CDR2 YYNGEE come from the germline V gene. The CDR3 length is 15 residues. CDR3 region: CASSVAAGVGGELFF. The DNA for the CDR3 is TGTGCCAGCAGCGTAGCAGCGGGAGTCGGCGGGGAGCTGTTTTTT.

V is TRBV13 and J is TRBJ2-3; possibly TRBD2 for D (5 bases). The V gene lost 5 bases and the J gene lost 1 base, with 16 bases spanning the gap. This CDR3 spans 16 amino acids. Germline lookup yields CDR1 PRHDT and CDR2 FYEKMQ (reference sequence). The CDR3 is CASSPLAGARTDTQYF. CDR3 coding DNA: TGTGCCAGCAGCCCCCTTGCGGGCGCGCGCACAGATACGCAGTATTTT.

The chain couples TRBV20-1 to TRBJ1-1; no definite D call. Per germline, CDR1 DFQATT and CDR2 SNEGSKA (reference sequence). Deletions cut 5 bases from V and 8 bases from J, with 12 bases between. CDR3 size: 11 residues. The CDR3 DNA follows: TGCAGTGCTGCCTACTACGCGGAAGCTTTCTTT. It translates to CSAAYYAEAFF.

This clone was counted between two and nine times. The chain recombines TRBV27 with TRBJ1-3, with 9 bases fitting TRBD1. Germline CDR1 MNHEY, CDR2 SMNVEV (reference sequence). This CDR3 comprises 14 residues. V was pared by 5 bases and J by 4 bases, with 3 bases of the junction left unmatched. In DNA form, the CDR3 reads TGTGCCAGCAGTGGACAGGGGAGGGGAAACACCATATATTTT. Protein sequence: CASSGQGRGNTIYF.

This clone was seen a single time. The rearrangement links TRBV19 to TRBJ2-7; D not certain. With 0 bases removed from V and 2 bases from J, the gap between germline ends came to 8 bases. This CDR3 spans 14 amino acids. CDR1 and CDR2 (germline): LNHDA, SQIVND (reference sequence). Here the CDR3 reads CASSIDIPAYEQYF. The CDR3, as DNA: TGTGCCAGTAGTATAGACATTCCGGCCTACGAGCAGTACTTC. Supplemented by reference TRBV19 and TRBJ2-7, the full variable domain reads DGGITQSPKYLFRKEGQNVTLSCEQNLNHDAMYWYRQDPGQGLRLIYYSQIVNDFQKGDIAEGYSVSREKKESFPLTVTSAQKNPTAFYLCASSIDIPAYEQYFGPGTRLTVT.

This sequence joins TRBV6-2 or TRBV6-3 and TRBJ2-7; 10 positions match TRBD2. The CDR3 runs 16 residues. Germline V gene lookup returns CDR1 MNHEY and CDR2 SVGEGT. J was trimmed by 6 bases and V by 5 bases; bases with no gene match: 13. The CDR3 here is CASSNPELAGAGEQYF. In DNA, the CDR3 is TGTGCCAGCAGTAACCCGGAGCTAGCGGGAGCGGGCGAGCAGTACTTC.

The CDR3 DNA sequence: TGTGCCAGCAGCAACACATTTATCCAGTACTTC. This gives the protein CASSNTFIQYF. The chain recombines TRBV28 with TRBJ2-5; no clear D. This CDR3 contains 11 residues. V dropped 6 bases and J dropped 10 bases, with 12 bases sitting between them. The germline CDR1 and CDR2 sequences are MDHEN and SYDVKM.

The V call is TRBV3-1 (or the pseudogene TRBV3-2), the J call TRBJ1-3, with unresolved D. V lost 4 bases and J lost 3, with 16 bases in between. The CDR3 consists of 16 residues. Germline-derived CDR1 and CDR2 are LGHDT and YNNKEL (reference sequence). The CDR3 DNA sequence: TGTGCCAGCAGCCTTTATACCCCTTCCGGTGGAAACACCATATATTTT. Translated, it gives CASSLYTPSGGNTIYF.

The rearrangement uses TRBV28 and TRBJ1-4; a possible D gene is TRBD1 (5 bases). Germline CDR1 is MDHEN and CDR2 is SYDVKM. V gave up 4 bases and J gave up 8 bases, with 17 bases separating them. The CDR3 covers 15 residues. CDR3 sequence: CASSSQGLGYEKLFF. CDR3 sequence (DNA): TGTGCCAGCAGTTCCCAGGGTTTAGGGTACGAAAAACTGTTTTTT.

V usage is TRBV15 and J usage is TRBJ1-6; D not resolved. The CDR3 has 15 residues. V was cut by 0 bases and J by 6 bases, with 9 bases left in between. Germline V gene data show CDR1 as LNHNV and CDR2 as YYDKDF (reference sequence). The CDR3 protein is CATSRDRGTNSPLHF. CDR3 sequence (DNA): TGTGCCACCAGCAGAGACCGGGGAACTAATTCACCCCTCCACTTT.

V gene TRBV6-1 combines with J gene TRBJ1-6; 8 bases fit TRBD1. The CDR3 runs to 15 residues. Trimming cost V 1 base and J 18 bases; bases outside gene matches: 14. Germline V gene sequence: CDR1 MNHNS, CDR2 SASEGT. In DNA, the CDR3 is TGTGCCAGCAGTGAAGAGGGGCAGGGGGCTAGGAGTCGCCACTTT. Protein sequence: CASSEEGQGARSRHF.